The 30 T cell receptor beta chains in this list originate from one sample, sequenced in a study of T cell changes during pregnancy in multiple sclerosis. Clones were read by immunoSEQ multiplex PCR, and TCRdb kept only the in-frame ones, dropping some. This table has 30,000 to 50,000 clones, 90% to 95% appearing once. The input for sequencing was CD4+ T cells from peripheral blood mononuclear cells, taken in the third trimester of pregnancy. These receptors came from a female donor with multiple sclerosis, enrolled in a pregnancy study.

CDR3 nucleotide sequence: TGTGCCAGCAGTGAACTAGGGAGTGTTAATCAGCCCCAGCATTTT. It yields the protein CASSELGSVNQPQHF. This chain uses TRBV6-1 with TRBJ1-5; D not certain. V gave up 2 bases and J gave up 4 bases, with 12 bases separating them. This CDR3 is 15 amino acids long. Germline values: CDR1 MNHNS, CDR2 SASEGT.

CDR3 sequence reads: CASSEVTKAGVYF. As DNA, the CDR3 is TGTGCCAGCAGTGAAGTAACGAAGGCAGGGGTCTACTTC. The chain is built from TRBV6-1 and TRBJ2-5; tentative D call: TRBD1 (6 bases). CDR3 length equals 13 residues. Germline V gene lookup returns CDR1 MNHNS and CDR2 SASEGT. V dropped 1 base and J dropped 14 bases, with 17 bases sitting between them.

The chain uses TRBV10-3 and TRBJ2-3, with a possible D match to TRBD1 (5 bases). The V and J ends lost 6 bases and 2 bases respectively, with 9 bases between them. In germline, CDR1 is ENHRY, CDR2 SYGVKD. CDR3 length equals 13 residues. This CDR3 is CAISRETTDTQYF. CDR3 in DNA: TGTGCCATCAGCAGGGAAACCACAGATACGCAGTATTTT.

The J gene is TRBJ2-7, the V gene TRBV18; 9 bases are a match to TRBD1. This CDR3 region has 16 residues. V was pared by 3 bases and J by 0 bases, with 6 bases of the junction left unmatched. Germline V CDR1 and CDR2: KGHSH, LQKENI. Here the CDR3 reads CASSPLGTGNSYEQYF. Written as DNA, the CDR3 is TGTGCCAGCTCACCCCTAGGGACAGGGAACTCCTACGAGCAGTACTTC.

The chain joins TRBV28 to TRBJ1-2; D is unresolved. There are 16 residues in the CDR3. The V and J ends lost 3 bases and 5 bases respectively, with 19 bases between them. CDR1 MDHEN and CDR2 SYDVKM come from the germline V gene. CDR3 sequence: CASSLWQQVDIYGYTF. DNA of the CDR3: TGTGCCAGCAGTTTGTGGCAGCAGGTCGACATTTATGGCTACACCTTC.

The genes are TRBV29-1 and TRBJ2-5; 9 positions match TRBD2. The CDR3 is 15 amino acids. Germline V gene sequence: CDR1 SQVTM, CDR2 ANQGSEA. V dropped 1 base and J dropped 5; count of bases not matched to a gene: 8. DNA of the CDR3: TGCAGCGTTGAAGTCTTAGCGGGAGTTATGGAGACCCAGTACTTC. It translates to CSVEVLAGVMETQYF.

This clone was seen a single time. CDR3 amino acids: CASRKGDSGEQFF. In nucleotides, the CDR3 is TGTGCCAGCAGGAAAGGGGATTCGGGTGAGCAGTTCTTC. The chain combines TRBV7-3 with TRBJ2-1; perhaps TRBD1 as D (5 bases). Germline loops: CDR1 SGHTA, CDR2 FQGTGA. CDR3 length equals 13 residues. Trimming took off 6 bases at V and 9 bases at J, with 15 bases between the two ends.

The chain has TRBV9 and TRBJ1-4; TRBD1 matches 12 bases. This CDR3 is 17 amino acids long. J gave up 4 bases and V 4 bases, and 8 bases lay outside the gene matches. Germline V CDR1 and CDR2: SGDLS, YYNGEE. As DNA, the CDR3 is TGTGCCAGCAGCCGGGGGGACAGGGGGCTCGGTAATGAAAAACTGTTTTTT. It codes for CASSRGDRGLGNEKLFF.

The J gene is TRBJ2-3, the V gene TRBV18, with 14 bases lining up with TRBD2. The CDR3 is made up of 16 amino acids. Germline V gene lookup returns CDR1 KGHSH and CDR2 LQKENI. The ends lost 5 bases at V and 6 bases at J; junction bases unmatched: 7. CDR3 protein: CASSAGTSGSGDTQYF. The CDR3 DNA follows: TGTGCCAGCTCAGCCGGGACTAGCGGGAGTGGGGATACGCAGTATTTT.

V and J are TRBV7-2 and TRBJ2-2; a weak D match, TRBD2 (6 bases). CDR3 length: 14 residues. Per the germline V gene, CDR1 is SGHTA and CDR2 is FQGNSA. Between the trimmed V and J ends, which lost 0 bases and 4 bases, there was a span of 6 bases. The CDR3 DNA reads as TGTGCCAGCAGCTTAGCGACTAGCACCGGGGAGCTGTTTTTT. This gives the protein CASSLATSTGELFF. The full variable domain, rest sourced from reference TRBV7-2 and TRBJ2-2, is GAGVSQSPSNKVTEKGKDVELRCDPISGHTALYWYRQSLGQGLEFLIYFQGNSAPDKSGLPSDRFSAERTGGSVSTLTIQRTQQEDSAVYLCASSLATSTGELFFGEGSRLTVL.

This chain links TRBV28 with TRBJ2-3; a possible D gene is TRBD2 (5 bases). Trimming took off 5 bases at V and 2 bases at J, with 14 bases between the two ends. CDR1 is MDHEN, CDR2 SYDVKM, per germline. This CDR3 is 15 amino acids long. CDR3 in DNA: TGTGCCAGCAGTCAACCCCGGGGATACACAGATACGCAGTATTTT. Its translation is CASSQPRGYTDTQYF.

V usage is TRBV5-4 and J usage is TRBJ2-5; a weak D match, TRBD1 (6 bases). The germline V gene has CDR1 SGHNT and CDR2 YYREEE (reference sequence). This CDR3 region has 14 residues. Trimming removed 4 bases from V and 5 bases from J, with 15 bases in between. The CDR3 sequence: CASSGKDSGETQYF. CDR3 coding DNA: TGTGCCAGCAGCGGAAAGGACAGTGGGGAGACCCAGTACTTC.

This chain links TRBV6-5 with TRBJ2-1; 7 bases fit TRBD2. V lost 1 base and J lost 8; bases outside the gene matches: 11. The germline V gene encodes CDR1 MNHEY and CDR2 SVGAGI. The CDR3 spans 16 residues. The chain's CDR3 is CASSYYVGGRKDEQFF. In DNA, the CDR3 is TGTGCCAGCAGTTACTATGTCGGGGGGAGGAAGGATGAGCAGTTCTTC.

The V call is TRBV19, the J call TRBJ2-3; 11 bases fit TRBD2. The CDR3 spans 16 residues. Per the germline V gene, CDR1 is LNHDA and CDR2 is SQIVND (reference sequence). Trimming removed 5 bases from V and 2 bases from J; junction bases left unmatched: 6. CDR3 in amino acids: CASSPRTSGFTDTQYF. The CDR3 DNA sequence: TGTGCCAGTAGTCCACGGACTAGCGGGTTCACAGATACGCAGTATTTT.

The chain carries TRBV11-2 and TRBJ2-1, with 7 bases lining up with TRBD1. The CDR3 is 14 residues long. Germline V CDR1 and CDR2: SGHAT, FQNNGV. Trimming at V came to 0 bases and at J to 13 bases, leaving 9 bases not matched to a gene. The CDR3 here is CASSLDLNRGDQFF. In DNA form, the CDR3 reads TGTGCCAGCAGCTTAGATTTGAACAGGGGCGATCAGTTCTTC.

The V and J genes are TRBV27 and TRBJ2-3; D call uncertain. This CDR3 has 13 residues. Trimming took 3 bases from V and 4 from J, leaving 8 bases between them. The germline gives CDR1 MNHEY, CDR2 SMNVEV (reference sequence). CDR3 DNA: TGTGCCAGCAGTTTTAGCCCTCCAGATACGCAGTATTTT. It is translated as CASSFSPPDTQYF.

The J gene is TRBJ2-1, the V gene TRBV28; 9 positions match TRBD2. The germline V gene encodes CDR1 MDHEN and CDR2 SYDVKM. J lost 3 bases, V lost 2 bases, and 8 bases had no gene match. This CDR3 is built from 17 residues. CDR3 loop: CASSLERLAENYNEQFF. Here the CDR3 DNA reads TGTGCCAGCAGTTTAGAGAGACTAGCGGAGAACTACAATGAGCAGTTCTTC.

V is TRBV11-3 and J is TRBJ1-1; 7 positions agree with TRBD1. Germline CDR1 reads SGHNT; CDR2 reads YENEEA. The V gene end was trimmed by 4 bases and the J gene end by 2 bases; junction bases not matched to a gene: 7. CDR3 size: 15 residues. CDR3 amino acids: CASSWGRGRNTEAFF. CDR3 in DNA: TGTGCCAGCAGCTGGGGAAGGGGGCGCAACACTGAAGCTTTCTTT.

J is TRBJ2-7 and V is TRBV15, with TRBD1 matching 7 bases. In germline, CDR1 is LNHNV, CDR2 YYDKDF (reference sequence). The J segment lost 6 bases and the V segment lost 0 bases, leaving 5 bases of the junction unmatched. This CDR3 contains 14 residues. CDR3 residues: CATSRDTQGREQYF. CDR3 bases: TGTGCCACCAGCAGAGATACACAGGGGCGCGAGCAGTACTTC.

V gene TRBV18 combines with J gene TRBJ2-2; tentatively, D is TRBD1 (5 bases). V dropped 4 bases and J dropped 3 bases, with 12 bases sitting between them. From germline, CDR1 is KGHSH and CDR2 LQKENI. The CDR3 totals 15 residues. CDR3 residues: CASSLLQQDTGELFF. The CDR3 DNA reads as TGTGCCAGCTCACTTCTTCAACAGGACACCGGGGAGCTGTTTTTT.

The rearrangement uses TRBV19 and TRBJ1-2; 7 nucleotides match TRBD1. CDR1 is LNHDA, CDR2 SQIVND, per germline (reference sequence). With V trimmed by 3 bases and J by 0 bases, 4 bases remained unmatched. The CDR3 spans 15 residues. In DNA, the CDR3 is TGTGCCAGTAGTATCCAGGGACAGACTAACTATGGCTACACCTTC. This encodes CASSIQGQTNYGYTF. The full variable domain, in which reference TRBV19 and TRBJ1-2 provide the parts outside the CDR3, is DGGITQSPKYLFRKEGQNVTLSCEQNLNHDAMYWYRQDPGQGLRLIYYSQIVNDFQKGDIAEGYSVSREKKESFPLTVTSAQKNPTAFYLCASSIQGQTNYGYTFGSGTRLTVV.

The chain is built from TRBV11-1 and TRBJ2-5, with TRBD2 matching 14 bases. With V trimmed by 4 bases and J by 3 bases, 4 bases remained unmatched. CDR1 and CDR2 from the germline V gene are SGHAT and FQDESV (reference sequence). CDR3 size: 16 residues. The CDR3 bases are TGTGCCAGCAGCTCCCGACTAGCGGGAGGGAAAGAGACCCAGTACTTC. Translated: CASSSRLAGGKETQYF.

V usage is TRBV18 and J usage is TRBJ2-4; perhaps TRBD1 as D (6 bases). The CDR3 totals 14 residues. Germline V gene sequence: CDR1 KGHSH, CDR2 LQKENI. Trimming took off 3 bases at V and 8 bases at J, with 14 bases between the two ends. The CDR3 loop is CASSPDSRRYIQYF. CDR3 DNA sequence: TGTGCCAGCTCACCGGACAGCCGTCGGTACATTCAGTACTTC.

This chain uses TRBV19 with TRBJ2-1, with a weak D call TRBD2 (7 bases). Trimming shortened V by 3 bases and J by 6 bases, and 21 bases separated the two germline ends. CDR1 is LNHDA and CDR2 is SQIVND in the germline V gene (reference sequence). This CDR3 is 17 amino acids long. The CDR3 here is CASSIGGLPAGLNEQFF. The DNA for the CDR3 is TGTGCCAGTAGTATCGGGGGCCTACCAGCGGGACTCAATGAGCAGTTCTTC.

This chain links TRBV4-2 with TRBJ2-3; 9 nucleotides align to TRBD2. J lost 3 bases, V lost 1 base, and 2 bases had no gene match. CDR1 is LGHNA and CDR2 is YNFKEQ in the germline V gene. CDR3 length: 15 amino acids. CDR3 coding DNA: TGTGCCAGCAGCCAAGTTAGCGGGAGAACAGATACGCAGTATTTT. Protein: CASSQVSGRTDTQYF.

In DNA, the CDR3 is TGCGCCAGCAGCCAAGACCAGCGAAATGAGCAGTTCTTC. Translating gives CASSQDQRNEQFF. The chain recombines TRBV4-3 with TRBJ2-1, with no clear D. Germline-derived CDR1 and CDR2 are LGHNA and YSLEER. The CDR3 extends over 13 amino acids. V shed 0 bases and J shed 7 bases, with 7 bases lying between them.

CDR3 bases: TGTGCCAGCAGCTTGGCAGGGACAGGGATGAAGACCTTC. Residues: CASSLAGTGMKTF. This chain joins TRBV5-6 and TRBJ1-2; 9 nucleotides match TRBD1. Germline V gene sequence: CDR1 SGHDT, CDR2 YYEEEE. The CDR3 covers 13 residues. V lost 0 bases to trimming and J lost 14 bases; unmatched junction nucleotides: 8.

The chain joins TRBV5-4 to TRBJ1-2; TRBD1 is a possible D gene (6 bases). V gave up 2 bases and J gave up 3 bases, with 8 bases separating them. There are 13 residues in the CDR3. CDR1 SGHNT and CDR2 YYREEE come from the germline V gene (reference sequence). This CDR3 is CASSLAGDYGYTF. The DNA of the CDR3 is TGTGCCAGCAGCTTAGCAGGGGACTATGGCTACACCTTC.

This clone was picked up one time. The V and J genes are TRBV5-6 and TRBJ2-7, with TRBD1 matching 7 bases. V was pared by 0 bases and J by 7 bases, with 7 bases of the junction left unmatched. This CDR3 region has 14 residues. Germline lookup yields CDR1 SGHDT and CDR2 YYEEEE. The CDR3 DNA sequence: TGTGCCAGCAGCTTGGGAAGAGGGGGCTTGGAGCAGTACTTC. Residues: CASSLGRGGLEQYF.

DNA for the CDR3: TGTGCCAGCAGCCCTCTACTCACAGATACGCAGTATTTT. Encoded protein: CASSPLLTDTQYF. The chain couples TRBV9 to TRBJ2-3; D not resolved. The CDR3 length is 13 residues. The ends were cut back, 4 bases at V and 2 bases at J, with 8 bases in the middle. Looked up from germline, CDR1 is SGDLS and CDR2 is YYNGEE.